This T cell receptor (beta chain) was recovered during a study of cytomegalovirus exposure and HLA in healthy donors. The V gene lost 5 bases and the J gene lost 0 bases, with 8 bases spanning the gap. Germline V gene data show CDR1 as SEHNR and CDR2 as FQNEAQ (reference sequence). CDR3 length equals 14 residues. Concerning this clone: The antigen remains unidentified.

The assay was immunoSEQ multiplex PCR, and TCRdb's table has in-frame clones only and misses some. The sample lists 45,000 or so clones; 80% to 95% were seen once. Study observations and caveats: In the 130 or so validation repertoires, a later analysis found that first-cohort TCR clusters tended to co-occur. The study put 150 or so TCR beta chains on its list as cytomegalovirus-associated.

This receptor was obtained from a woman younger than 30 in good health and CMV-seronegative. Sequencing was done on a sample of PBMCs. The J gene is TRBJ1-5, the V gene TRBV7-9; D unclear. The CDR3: CASSPIDSNQPQHF. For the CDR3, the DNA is TGTGCCAGCAGCCCAATAGATAGCAATCAGCCCCAGCATTTT. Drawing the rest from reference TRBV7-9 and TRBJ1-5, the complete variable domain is DTGVSQNPRHKITKRGQNVTFRCDPISEHNRLYWYRQTLGQGPEFLTYFQNEAQLEKSRLLSDRFSAERPKGSFSTLEIQRTEQGDSAMYLCASSPIDSNQPQHFGDGTRLSIL.